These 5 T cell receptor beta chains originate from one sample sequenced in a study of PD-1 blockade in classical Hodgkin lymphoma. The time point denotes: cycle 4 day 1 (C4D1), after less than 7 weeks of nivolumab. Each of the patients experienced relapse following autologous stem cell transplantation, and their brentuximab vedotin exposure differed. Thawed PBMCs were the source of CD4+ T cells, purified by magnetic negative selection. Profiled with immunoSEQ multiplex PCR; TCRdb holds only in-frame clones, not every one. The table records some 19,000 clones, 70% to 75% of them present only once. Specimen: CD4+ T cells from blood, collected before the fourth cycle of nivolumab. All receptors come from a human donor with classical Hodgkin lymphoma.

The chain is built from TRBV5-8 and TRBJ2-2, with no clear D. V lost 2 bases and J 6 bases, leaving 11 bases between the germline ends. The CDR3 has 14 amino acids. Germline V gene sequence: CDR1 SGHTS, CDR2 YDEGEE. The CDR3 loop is CASSFFGGPGELFF. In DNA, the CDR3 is TGTGCCAGCAGCTTCTTTGGTGGACCCGGGGAGCTGTTTTTT. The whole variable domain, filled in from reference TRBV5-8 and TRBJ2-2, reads EAGVTQSPTHLIKTRGQQATLRCSPISGHTSVYWYQQALGLGLQFLLWYDEGEERNRGNFPPRFSGRQFPNYSSELNVNALELEDSALYLCASSFFGGPGELFFGEGSRLTVL.

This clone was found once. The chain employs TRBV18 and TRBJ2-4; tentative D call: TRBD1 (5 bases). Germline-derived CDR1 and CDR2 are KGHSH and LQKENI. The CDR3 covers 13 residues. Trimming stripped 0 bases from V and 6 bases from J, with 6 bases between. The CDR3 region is CASSPPTVNIQYF. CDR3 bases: TGTGCCAGCTCACCACCGACAGTAAACATTCAGTACTTC.

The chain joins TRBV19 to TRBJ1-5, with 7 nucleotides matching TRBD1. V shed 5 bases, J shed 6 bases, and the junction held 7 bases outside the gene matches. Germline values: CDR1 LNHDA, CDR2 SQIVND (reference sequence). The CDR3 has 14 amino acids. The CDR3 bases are TGTGCCAGTAGTGGGGACAGCAGGCGTCAGCCCCAGCATTTT. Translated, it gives CASSGDSRRQPQHF. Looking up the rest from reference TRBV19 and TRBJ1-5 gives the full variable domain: DGGITQSPKYLFRKEGQNVTLSCEQNLNHDAMYWYRQDPGQGLRLIYYSQIVNDFQKGDIAEGYSVSREKKESFPLTVTSAQKNPTAFYLCASSGDSRRQPQHFGDGTRLSIL.

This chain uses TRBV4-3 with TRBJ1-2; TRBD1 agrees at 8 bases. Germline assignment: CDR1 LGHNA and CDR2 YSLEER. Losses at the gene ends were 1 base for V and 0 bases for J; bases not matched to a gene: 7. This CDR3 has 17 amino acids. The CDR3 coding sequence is TGCGCCAGCAGCCAAGTTTTCGGGACAGGAGCTAACTATGGCTACACCTTC. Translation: CASSQVFGTGANYGYTF.

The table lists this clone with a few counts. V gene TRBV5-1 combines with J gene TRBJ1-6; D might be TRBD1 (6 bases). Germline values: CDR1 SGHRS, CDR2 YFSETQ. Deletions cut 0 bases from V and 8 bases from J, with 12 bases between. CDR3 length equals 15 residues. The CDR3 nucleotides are TGCGCCAGCAGCTTGGCGGGACATAAGTATTCACCCCTCCACTTT. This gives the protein CASSLAGHKYSPLHF.